This T cell receptor (beta chain) emerged from a study of T cell repertoires in cytomegalovirus infection. As for the study in general: A matching HLA type, together with CMV infection, was signaled by public TCR beta signatures. Whole-study findings and limits: There were HLA-C-restricted CMV-specific TCR beta clonotypes dominating the ex vivo response. The cumulative frequency of public TCR beta families identified carriers of CMV plus the relevant HLA.

CDR1 is MNHEY, CDR2 SMNVEV, per germline (reference sequence). This CDR3 contains 14 residues. V lost 5 bases and J lost 3, with 14 bases in between. TCRdb itself ran the reads through MiXCR, one entry per CDR3 protein. In the table there are around 320,000 distinct CDR3 sequences, around 9.5% of which are singletons. As regards this clonotype: What it binds is not known.

This chain uses TRBV27 with TRBJ2-7; possibly TRBD1 for D (7 bases). This TCR was recovered from a human donor in good health (CMV status not recorded). Some clones in this sample may be carry-over from other donors' samples. Material: PBMCs. Written as DNA, the CDR3 is TGTGCCAGCAGTATCCACAGGGGAGGCTACGAGCAGTACTTC. It codes for CASSIHRGGYEQYF.